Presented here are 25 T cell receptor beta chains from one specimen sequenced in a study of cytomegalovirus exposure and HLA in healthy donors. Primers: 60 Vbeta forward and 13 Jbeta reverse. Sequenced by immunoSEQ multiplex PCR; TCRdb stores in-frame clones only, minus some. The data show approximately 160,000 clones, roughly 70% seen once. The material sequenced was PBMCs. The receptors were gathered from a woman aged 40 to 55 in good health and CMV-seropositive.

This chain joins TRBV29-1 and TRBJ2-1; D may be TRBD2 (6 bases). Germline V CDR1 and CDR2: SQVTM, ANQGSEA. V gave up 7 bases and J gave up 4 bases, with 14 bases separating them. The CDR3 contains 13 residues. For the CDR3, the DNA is TGCAGCGCTGGGACTCCTAAATACAATGAGCAGTTCTTC. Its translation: CSAGTPKYNEQFF.

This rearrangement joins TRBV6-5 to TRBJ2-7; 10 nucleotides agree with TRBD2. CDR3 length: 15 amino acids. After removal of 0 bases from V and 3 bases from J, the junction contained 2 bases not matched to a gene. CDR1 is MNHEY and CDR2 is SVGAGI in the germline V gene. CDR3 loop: CASSYSSGGRYEQYF. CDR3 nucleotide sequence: TGTGCCAGCAGTTACTCTAGCGGGGGGCGCTACGAGCAGTACTTC.

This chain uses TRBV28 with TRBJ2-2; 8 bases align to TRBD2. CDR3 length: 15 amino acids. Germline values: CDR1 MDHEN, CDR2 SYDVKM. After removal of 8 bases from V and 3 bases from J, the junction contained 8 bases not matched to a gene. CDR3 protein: CASHSGGWDTGELFF. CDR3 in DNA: TGTGCCAGCCACTCGGGAGGGTGGGACACCGGGGAGCTGTTTTTT.

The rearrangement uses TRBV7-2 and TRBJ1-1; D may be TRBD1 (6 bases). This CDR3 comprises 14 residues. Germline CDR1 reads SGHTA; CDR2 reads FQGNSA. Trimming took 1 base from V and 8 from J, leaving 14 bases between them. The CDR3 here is CASSLDHTGTEAFF. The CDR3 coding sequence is TGTGCCAGCAGCTTAGACCACACCGGGACAGAAGCTTTCTTT.

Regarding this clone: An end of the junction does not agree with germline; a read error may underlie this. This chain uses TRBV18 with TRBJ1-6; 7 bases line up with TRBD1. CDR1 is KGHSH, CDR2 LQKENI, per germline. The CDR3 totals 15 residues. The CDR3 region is CASSRDSRQNSPLNF. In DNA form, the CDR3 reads TGTGCCAGCTCCCGGGACAGCAGACAAAATTCACCCCTCAACTTT.

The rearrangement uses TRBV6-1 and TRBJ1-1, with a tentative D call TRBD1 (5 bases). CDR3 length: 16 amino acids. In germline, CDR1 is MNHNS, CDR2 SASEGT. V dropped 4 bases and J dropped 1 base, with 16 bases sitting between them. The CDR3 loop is CASSAGGRIGNTEAFF. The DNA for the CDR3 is TGTGCCAGCAGTGCGGGGGGAAGGATTGGGAACACTGAAGCTTTCTTT.

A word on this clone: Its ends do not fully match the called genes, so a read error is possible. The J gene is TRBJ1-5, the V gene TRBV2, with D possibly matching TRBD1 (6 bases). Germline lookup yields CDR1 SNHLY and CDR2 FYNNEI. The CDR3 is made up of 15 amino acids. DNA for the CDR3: TGTGCCAGCAGGGAACGGGACAAAAAGGCTCAGCCCCAGAATTTT. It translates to CASRERDKKAQPQNF.

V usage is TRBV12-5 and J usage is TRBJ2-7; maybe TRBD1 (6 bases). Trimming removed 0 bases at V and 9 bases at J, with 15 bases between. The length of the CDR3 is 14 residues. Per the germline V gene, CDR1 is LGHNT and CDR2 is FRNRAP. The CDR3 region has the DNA TGTGCTAGTGGTTTGGTACCGGACAGCCAGATGCAGTACTTC. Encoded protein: CASGLVPDSQMQYF.

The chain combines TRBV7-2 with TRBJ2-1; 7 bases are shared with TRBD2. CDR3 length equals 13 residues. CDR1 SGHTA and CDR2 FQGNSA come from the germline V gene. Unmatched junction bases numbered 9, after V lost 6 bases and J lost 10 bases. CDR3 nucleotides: TGTGCCAGCAGTTCCAGCGGGGCTGGGGAGCAGTTCTTC. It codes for CASSSSGAGEQFF.

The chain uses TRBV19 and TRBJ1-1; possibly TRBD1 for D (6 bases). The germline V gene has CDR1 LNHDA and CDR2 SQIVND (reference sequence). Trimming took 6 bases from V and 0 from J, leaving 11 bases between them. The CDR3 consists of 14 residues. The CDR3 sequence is CASRKGQLNTEAFF. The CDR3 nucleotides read TGTGCCAGTAGGAAAGGACAGCTGAACACTGAAGCTTTCTTT.

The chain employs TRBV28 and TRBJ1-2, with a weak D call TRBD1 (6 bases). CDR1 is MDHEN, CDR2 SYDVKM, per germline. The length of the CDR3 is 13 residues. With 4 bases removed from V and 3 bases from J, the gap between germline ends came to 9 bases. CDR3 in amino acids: CASSSYRDYGYTF. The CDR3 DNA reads TGTGCCAGCAGTTCTTACAGGGACTATGGCTACACCTTC.

The CDR3 protein is CASSYSAQTAYEQYF. The DNA for the CDR3 is TGTGCCAGCAGTTACTCGGCACAGACCGCGTACGAGCAGTACTTC. The V call is TRBV6-5, the J call TRBJ2-7; D is unresolved. Trimming cost V 0 bases and J 4 bases, with 13 bases left between them. Germline V gene data show CDR1 as MNHEY and CDR2 as SVGAGI. This CDR3 has 15 amino acids.

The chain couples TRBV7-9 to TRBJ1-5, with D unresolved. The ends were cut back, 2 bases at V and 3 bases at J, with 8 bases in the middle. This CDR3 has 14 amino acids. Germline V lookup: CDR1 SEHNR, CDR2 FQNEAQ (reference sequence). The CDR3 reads CASSLSDNNQPQHF. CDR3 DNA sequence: TGTGCCAGCAGCTTATCTGACAACAATCAGCCCCAGCATTTT.

The CDR3: CASGSTNGQEAFF. CDR3 sequence (DNA): TGTGCTAGTGGTTCGACAAATGGACAAGAAGCTTTCTTT. The chain carries TRBV12-5 and TRBJ1-1; weak D call: TRBD1 (5 bases). V was shortened by 4 bases and J by 8 bases, with 14 bases between the two germline ends. The CDR3 covers 13 residues. Germline assignment: CDR1 LGHNT and CDR2 FRNRAP.

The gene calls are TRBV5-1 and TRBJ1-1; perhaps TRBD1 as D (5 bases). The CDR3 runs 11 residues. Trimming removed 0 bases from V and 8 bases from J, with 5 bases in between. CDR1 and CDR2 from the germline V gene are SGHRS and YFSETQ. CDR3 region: CASSLGGEAFF. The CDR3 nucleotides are TGCGCCAGCAGCTTGGGGGGCGAAGCTTTCTTT.

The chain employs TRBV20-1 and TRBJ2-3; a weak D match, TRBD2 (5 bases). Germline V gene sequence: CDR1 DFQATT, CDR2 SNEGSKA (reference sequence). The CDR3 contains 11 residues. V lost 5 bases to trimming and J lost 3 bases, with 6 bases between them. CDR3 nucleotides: TGCAGTGCTGAGCGGACAGATACGCAGTATTTT. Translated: CSAERTDTQYF.

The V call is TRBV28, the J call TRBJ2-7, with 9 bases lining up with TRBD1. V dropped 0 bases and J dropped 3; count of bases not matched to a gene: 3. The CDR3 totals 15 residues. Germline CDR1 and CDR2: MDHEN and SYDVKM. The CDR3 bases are TGTGCCAGCAGTTTATGGACAGGGGGAGGCTACGAGCAGTACTTC. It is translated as CASSLWTGGGYEQYF.

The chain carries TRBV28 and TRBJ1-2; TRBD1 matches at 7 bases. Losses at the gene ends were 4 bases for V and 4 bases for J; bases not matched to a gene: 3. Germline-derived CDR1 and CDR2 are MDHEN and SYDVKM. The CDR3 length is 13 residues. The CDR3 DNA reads TGTGCCAGCAGTTCCGGACAGGTCTATGGCTACACCTTC. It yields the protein CASSSGQVYGYTF.

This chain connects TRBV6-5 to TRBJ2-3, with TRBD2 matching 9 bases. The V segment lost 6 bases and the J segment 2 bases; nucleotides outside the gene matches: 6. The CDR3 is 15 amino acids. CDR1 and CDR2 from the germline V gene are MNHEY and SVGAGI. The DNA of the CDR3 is TGTGCCAGCAGATTCAGACTAGCGGACACAGATACGCAGTATTTT. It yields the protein CASRFRLADTDTQYF.

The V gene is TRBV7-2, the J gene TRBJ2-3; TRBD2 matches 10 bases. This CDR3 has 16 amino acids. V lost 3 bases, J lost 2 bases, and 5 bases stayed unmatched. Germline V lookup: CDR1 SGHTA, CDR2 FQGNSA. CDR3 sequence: CASSFTLAGVTDTQYF. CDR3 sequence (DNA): TGTGCCAGCAGCTTTACGCTAGCGGGGGTCACAGATACGCAGTATTTT. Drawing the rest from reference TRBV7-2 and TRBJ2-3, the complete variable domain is GAGVSQSPSNKVTEKGKDVELRCDPISGHTALYWYRQSLGQGLEFLIYFQGNSAPDKSGLPSDRFSAERTGGSVSTLTIQRTQQEDSAVYLCASSFTLAGVTDTQYFGPGTRLTVL.

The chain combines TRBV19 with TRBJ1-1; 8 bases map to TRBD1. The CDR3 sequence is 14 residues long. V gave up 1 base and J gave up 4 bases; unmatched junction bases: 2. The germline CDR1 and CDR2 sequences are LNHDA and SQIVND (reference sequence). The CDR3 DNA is TGTGCCAGTAGTATAGGAGGGACAGGCACTGAAGCTTTCTTT. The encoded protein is CASSIGGTGTEAFF.

The CDR3 DNA is TGTGCCAGCAGCATCCAAGCGGGGGCGTCACAAGAGACCCAGTACTTC. Translating it yields CASSIQAGASQETQYF. This sequence joins TRBV7-2 and TRBJ2-5, with 8 bases that match TRBD2. Germline V gene sequence: CDR1 SGHTA, CDR2 FQGNSA. Trimming took 5 bases from V and 2 from J; bases not matched to a gene: 10. CDR3 length: 16 amino acids.

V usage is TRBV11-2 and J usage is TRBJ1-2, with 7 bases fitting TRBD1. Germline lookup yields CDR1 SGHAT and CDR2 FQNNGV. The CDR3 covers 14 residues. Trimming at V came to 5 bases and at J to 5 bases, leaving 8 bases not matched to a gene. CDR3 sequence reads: CASSPQTGRYGYTF. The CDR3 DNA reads TGTGCCAGCAGCCCCCAGACAGGGAGGTATGGCTACACCTTC.

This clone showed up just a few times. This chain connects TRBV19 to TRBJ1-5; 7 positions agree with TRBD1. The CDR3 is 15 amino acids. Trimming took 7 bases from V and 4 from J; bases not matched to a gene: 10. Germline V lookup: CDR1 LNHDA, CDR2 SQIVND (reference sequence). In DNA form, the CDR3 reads TGTGCCAGTACCCTTGGACAGGAATGGAATCAGCCCCAGCATTTT. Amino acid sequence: CASTLGQEWNQPQHF.

Written as DNA, the CDR3 is TGCGCCAGCAGCCAAGAAGCCCTAGCGGGAGCTGGGACCGGGGAGCTGTTTTTT. Translation gives CASSQEALAGAGTGELFF. J is TRBJ2-2 and V is TRBV4-3, with 10 positions matching TRBD2. With 0 bases clipped from V and 5 bases from J, the junction kept 9 bases outside the gene matches. The CDR3 runs to 18 residues. Germline V gives CDR1 LGHNA, CDR2 YSLEER.